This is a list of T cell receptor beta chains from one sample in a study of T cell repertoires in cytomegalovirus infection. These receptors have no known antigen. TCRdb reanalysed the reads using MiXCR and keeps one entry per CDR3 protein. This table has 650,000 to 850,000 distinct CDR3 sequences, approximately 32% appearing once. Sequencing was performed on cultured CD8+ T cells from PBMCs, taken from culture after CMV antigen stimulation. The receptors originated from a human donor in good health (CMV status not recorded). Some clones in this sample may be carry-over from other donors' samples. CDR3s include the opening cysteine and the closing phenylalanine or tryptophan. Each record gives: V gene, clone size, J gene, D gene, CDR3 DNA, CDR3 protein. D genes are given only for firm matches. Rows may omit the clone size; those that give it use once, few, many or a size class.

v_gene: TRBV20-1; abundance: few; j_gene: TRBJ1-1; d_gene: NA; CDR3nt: TGCAGTGCTATGGGGTTGGAAGGTGAAGCTTTCTTT; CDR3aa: CSAMGLEGEAFF
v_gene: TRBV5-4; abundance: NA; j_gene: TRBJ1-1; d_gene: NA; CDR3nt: TGTGCCAGCAGCTCCAACGTCCAAGCCCCTGAAGCTTTCTTT; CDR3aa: CASSSNVQAPEAFF
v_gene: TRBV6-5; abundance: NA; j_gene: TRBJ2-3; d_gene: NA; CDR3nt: TGTGCCAGCAGTTACTTTGGGACTAGCACAGATACGCAGTATTTT; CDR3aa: CASSYFGTSTDTQYF
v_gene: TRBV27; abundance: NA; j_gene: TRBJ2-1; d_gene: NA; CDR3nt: TGTGCCAGCATCCCCGGTAGGCCCGAGGGAAATGAGCAGTTCTTC; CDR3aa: CASIPGRPEGNEQFF
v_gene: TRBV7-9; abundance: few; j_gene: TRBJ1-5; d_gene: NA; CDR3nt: TGTGCCAGCAGCTTAGCTTTAGGGGATGGTGGCAATCAGCCCCAGCATTTT; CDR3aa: CASSLALGDGGNQPQHF
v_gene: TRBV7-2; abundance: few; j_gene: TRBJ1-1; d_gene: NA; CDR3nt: TGTGCCAGCAGCTTAGTAGCGGGCCCAGAAAACACTGAAGCTTTCTTT; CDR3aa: CASSLVAGPENTEAFF
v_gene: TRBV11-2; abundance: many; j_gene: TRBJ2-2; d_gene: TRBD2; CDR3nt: TGTGCCAGCTCTAGCGGTCCGAACACCGGGGAGCTGTTTTTT; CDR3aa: CASSSGPNTGELFF
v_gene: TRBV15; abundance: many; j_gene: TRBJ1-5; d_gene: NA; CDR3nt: TGTGCCACCAGCACCTTCCCCCCGGATTCGAGCAATCAGCCCCAGCATTTT; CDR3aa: CATSTFPPDSSNQPQHF
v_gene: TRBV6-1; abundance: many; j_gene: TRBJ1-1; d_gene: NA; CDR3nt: TGTGCCAGCAGGCCACAGGGTACTGAAGCTTTCTTT; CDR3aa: CASRPQGTEAFF
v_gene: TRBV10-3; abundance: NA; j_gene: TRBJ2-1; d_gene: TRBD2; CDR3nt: TGTGCCATCAGTGAGTCCGGGCGGGGGGACCCTGAGCAGTTCTTC; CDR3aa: CAISESGRGDPEQFF
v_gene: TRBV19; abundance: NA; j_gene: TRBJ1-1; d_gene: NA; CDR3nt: TGTGCCAGTAGTATAGGGTTTTGGGGCGGGAACACTGAAGCTTTCTTT; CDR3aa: CASSIGFWGGNTEAFF
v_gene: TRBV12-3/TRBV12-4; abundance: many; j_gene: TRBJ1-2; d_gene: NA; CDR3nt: TGTGCCAGCACTCTAAATCGGTTCTCCTATGGCTACACCTTC; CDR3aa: CASTLNRFSYGYTF
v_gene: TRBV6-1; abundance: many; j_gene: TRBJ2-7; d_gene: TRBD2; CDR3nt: TGTGCCAGCAGGAAAGGGGATTCTAGCGGGGTCCTCCACGAGCAGTACTTC; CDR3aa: CASRKGDSSGVLHEQYF
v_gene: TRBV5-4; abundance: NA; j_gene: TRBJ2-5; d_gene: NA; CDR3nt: TGTGCCAGCAGCTCCACAGAGGGGGGCCAGTACTTC; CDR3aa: CASSSTEGGQYF
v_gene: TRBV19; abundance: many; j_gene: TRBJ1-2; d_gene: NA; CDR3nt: TGTGCCAGCACACCTTCTCCGGGGGCCGCAATTAACTATGGCTACACCTTC; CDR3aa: CASTPSPGAAINYGYTF
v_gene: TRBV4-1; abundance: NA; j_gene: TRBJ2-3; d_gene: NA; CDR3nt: TGCGCCAGCAGCCAGGCTAGAACAGATACGCAGTATTTT; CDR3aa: CASSQARTDTQYF
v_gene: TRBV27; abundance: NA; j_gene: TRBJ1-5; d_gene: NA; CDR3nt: TGTGCCAGCAGTTTATCGCTACCGGGTGGGAATCAGCCCCAGCATTTT; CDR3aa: CASSLSLPGGNQPQHF
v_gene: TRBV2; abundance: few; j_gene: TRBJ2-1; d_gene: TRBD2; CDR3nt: TGTGCCAGCAGTGAAAGTAGCGGGGGGCCAGCCTGTCAGCAGTTCTTC; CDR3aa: CASSESSGGPACQQFF
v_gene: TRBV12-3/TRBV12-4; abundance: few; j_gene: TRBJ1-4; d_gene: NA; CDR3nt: TGTGCCAGCAGGTCAGGACGTGCCGTTAATGAAAAACTGTTTTTT; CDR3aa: CASRSGRAVNEKLFF
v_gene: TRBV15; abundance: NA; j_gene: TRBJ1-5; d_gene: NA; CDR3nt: TGTGCCACCAGCAGCGGGACCTCGACCCAGCATTTT; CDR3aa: CATSSGTSTQHF
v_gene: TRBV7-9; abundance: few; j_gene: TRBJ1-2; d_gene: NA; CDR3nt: TGTGCCAGCAGCCTCATCGGACAGTACTATGGCTACACCTTC; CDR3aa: CASSLIGQYYGYTF
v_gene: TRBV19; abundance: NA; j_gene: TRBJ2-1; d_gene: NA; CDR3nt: TGTGCCAGTAGTATAGTATCGACAGGCGGAGGCAATGAGCAGTTCTTC; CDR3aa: CASSIVSTGGGNEQFF
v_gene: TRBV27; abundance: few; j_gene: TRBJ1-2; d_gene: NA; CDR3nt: TGTGCCAGCAGTTTAAAGCGGGGGCCCCACTCAGCTAACTATGGCTACACCTTC; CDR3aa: CASSLKRGPHSANYGYTF
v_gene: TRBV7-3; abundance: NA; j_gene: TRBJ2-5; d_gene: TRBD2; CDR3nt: TGTGCCAGCAGCCCGGGGACTAACGCGGGGGGTGAGGAGACCCAGTACTTC; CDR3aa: CASSPGTNAGGEETQYF
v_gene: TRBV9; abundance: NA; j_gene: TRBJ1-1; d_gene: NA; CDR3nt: TGTGCCAGCAGCGCAGTACAGAACACTGAAGCTTTCTTT; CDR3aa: CASSAVQNTEAFF
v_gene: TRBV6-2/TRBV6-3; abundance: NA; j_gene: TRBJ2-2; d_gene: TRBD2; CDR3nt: TGTGCCAGCAGTTCCGGGACTAGCGGGGTCTTGGTTTGGACCGGGGAGCTGTTTTTT; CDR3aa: CASSSGTSGVLVWTGELFF
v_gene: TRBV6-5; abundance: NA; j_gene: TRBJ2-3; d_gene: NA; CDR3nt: TGTGCCAGCAGTTACGGCGAGGGGCTAGATACGCAGTATTTT; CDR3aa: CASSYGEGLDTQYF
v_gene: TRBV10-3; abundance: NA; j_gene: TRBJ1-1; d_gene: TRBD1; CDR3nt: TGTGCCATCAGTGACCCAGGGGGCACTGAAGCTTTCTTT; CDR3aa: CAISDPGGTEAFF
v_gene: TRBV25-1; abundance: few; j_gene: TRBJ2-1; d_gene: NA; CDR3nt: TGTGCCAGCAGTGACTCCTTGGTTTCCGGATCTGCCGACAATGAGCAGTTCTTC; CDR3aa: CASSDSLVSGSADNEQFF
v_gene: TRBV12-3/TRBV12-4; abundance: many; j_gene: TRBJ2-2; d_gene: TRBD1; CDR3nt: TGTGCCAGCAGTTTCTGGACAGGGGTCGACACCGGGGAGCTGTTTTTT; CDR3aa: CASSFWTGVDTGELFF
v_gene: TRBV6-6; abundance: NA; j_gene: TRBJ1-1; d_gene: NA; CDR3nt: TGTGCCAGCACTCCGTTTGCCCCTGGGACTGAAGCTTTCTTT; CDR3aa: CASTPFAPGTEAFF
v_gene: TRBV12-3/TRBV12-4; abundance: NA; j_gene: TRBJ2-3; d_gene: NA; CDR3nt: TGTGCCAGCAGTTCTCCACTAGCCACAGATACGCAGTATTTT; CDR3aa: CASSSPLATDTQYF
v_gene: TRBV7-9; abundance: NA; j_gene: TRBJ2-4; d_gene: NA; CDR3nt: TGTGCCAGCAGCTTAGAACCACGGTTAGCCAAAAACATTCAGTACTTC; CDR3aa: CASSLEPRLAKNIQYF
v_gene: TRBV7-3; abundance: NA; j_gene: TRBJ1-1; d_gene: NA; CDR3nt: TGTGCCAGCAGCTTAAAGGAGGGGGGAAGGGGTGAAGCTTTCTTT; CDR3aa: CASSLKEGGRGEAFF
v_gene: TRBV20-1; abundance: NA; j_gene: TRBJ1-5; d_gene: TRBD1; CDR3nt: TGCAGTGCTAGGATCGGACAGGGCAATCAGCCCCAGCATTTT; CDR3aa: CSARIGQGNQPQHF
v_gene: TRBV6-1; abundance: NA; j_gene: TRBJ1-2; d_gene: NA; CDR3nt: TGTGCCAGCAGTGAATCGAGAAAGGGCTATGGCTACACCTTC; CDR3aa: CASSESRKGYGYTF
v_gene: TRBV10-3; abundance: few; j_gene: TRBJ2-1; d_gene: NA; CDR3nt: TGTGCCATCAGTGAGCCTCGGGGCGGAGAAGGGGATGAGCAGTTCTTC; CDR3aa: CAISEPRGGEGDEQFF
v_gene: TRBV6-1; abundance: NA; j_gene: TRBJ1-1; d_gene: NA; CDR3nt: TGTGCCAGCCTGGGGCGCAACACTGAAGATTTCTTT; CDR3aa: CASLGRNTEDFF
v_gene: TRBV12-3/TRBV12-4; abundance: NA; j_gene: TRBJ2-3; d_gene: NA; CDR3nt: TGTGCCAGCAGACTAGTTCGGGGGGCCAGCCTTAGCACAGATACGCAGTATTTT; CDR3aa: CASRLVRGASLSTDTQYF
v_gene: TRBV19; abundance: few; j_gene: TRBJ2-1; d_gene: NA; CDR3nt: TGTGCCAGTAGTATAGATGGGGCAGCCTACAATGAGCAGTTCTTC; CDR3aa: CASSIDGAAYNEQFF
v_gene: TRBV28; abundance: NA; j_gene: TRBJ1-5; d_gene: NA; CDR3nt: TGTGCCAGCAGTTTGAGGCAGACGGAGAGGCAGCCCCAGCATTTT; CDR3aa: CASSLRQTERQPQHF
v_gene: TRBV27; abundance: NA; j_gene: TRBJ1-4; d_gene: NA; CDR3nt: TGTGCCAGCAGCCTCTCTCAGGGAATCGAACTGTTTTTT; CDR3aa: CASSLSQGIELFF
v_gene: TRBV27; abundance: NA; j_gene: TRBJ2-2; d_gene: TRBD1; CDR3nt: TGTGCCAGCAGGCCTTCAGGGGGCCGTTGGTCCGGGGAGCTGTTTTTT; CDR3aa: CASRPSGGRWSGELFF
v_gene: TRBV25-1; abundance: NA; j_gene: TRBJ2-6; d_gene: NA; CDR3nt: TGTGCCAGCAGTGAATTCTTTGTGGAGGGGGCTGGGGCCAACGTCCTGACTTTC; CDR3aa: CASSEFFVEGAGANVLTF
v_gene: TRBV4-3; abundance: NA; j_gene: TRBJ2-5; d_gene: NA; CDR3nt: TGCGCCAGCAGCCCAGCCCCGTCGGGGGGCGCGGGAGAGACCCAGTACTTC; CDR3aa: CASSPAPSGGAGETQYF
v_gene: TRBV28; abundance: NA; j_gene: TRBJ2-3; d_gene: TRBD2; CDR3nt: TGTGCCAGCAGTCCCTGGACTAGCGGGGGGGCATCCTTCCCAGATACGCAGTATTTT; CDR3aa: CASSPWTSGGASFPDTQYF
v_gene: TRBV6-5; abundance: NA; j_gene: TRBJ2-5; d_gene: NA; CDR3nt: TGTGCCAGCACCCGAGACAATCAAGAGACCCAGTACTTC; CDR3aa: CASTRDNQETQYF
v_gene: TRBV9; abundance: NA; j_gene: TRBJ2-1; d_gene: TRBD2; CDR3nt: TGTGCCAGCAGCCCCACTAGCGGGGGGGCGAGCTCCTACAATGAGCAGTTCTTC; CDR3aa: CASSPTSGGASSYNEQFF
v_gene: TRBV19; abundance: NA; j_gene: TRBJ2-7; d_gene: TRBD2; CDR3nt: TGTGCCAGTAGTAGCTTCACTAGCGGGGCCTACGAGCAGTACTTC; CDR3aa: CASSSFTSGAYEQYF
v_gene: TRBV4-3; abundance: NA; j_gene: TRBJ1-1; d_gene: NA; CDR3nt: TGCGCCAGCAGCCAAGGACAGTGGAACACTGAAGCTTTCTTT; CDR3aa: CASSQGQWNTEAFF
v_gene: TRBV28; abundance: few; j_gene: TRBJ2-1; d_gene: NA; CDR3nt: TGTGCCAGCAGTTCCCCTCGAAAAGGCCTGTACAATGAGCAGTTCTTC; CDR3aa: CASSSPRKGLYNEQFF
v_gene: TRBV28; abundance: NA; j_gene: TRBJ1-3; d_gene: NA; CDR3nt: TGTGCCAGCAGTTTATGGGCAGGAACGGAAGGAAACACCATATATTTT; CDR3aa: CASSLWAGTEGNTIYF
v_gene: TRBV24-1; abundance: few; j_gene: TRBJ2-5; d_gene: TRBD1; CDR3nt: TGTGCCACCAGTGACAAGACAGGGGTAGAGGGAGAGACCCAGTACTTC; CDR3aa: CATSDKTGVEGETQYF
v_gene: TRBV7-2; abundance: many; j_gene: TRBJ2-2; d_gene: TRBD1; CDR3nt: TGTGCCAGCAGCCCGACAGGGTACGCGAACACCGGGGAGCTGTTTTTT; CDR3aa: CASSPTGYANTGELFF
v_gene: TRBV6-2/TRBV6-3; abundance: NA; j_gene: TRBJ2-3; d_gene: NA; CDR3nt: TGTGCCAGCAGTTATCCCGGAGATACGCAGTATTTT; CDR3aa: CASSYPGDTQYF
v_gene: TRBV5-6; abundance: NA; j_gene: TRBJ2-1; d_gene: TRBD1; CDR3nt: TGTGCCAGCAGCTCTCCCGGGGACAGGATTTACAATGAGCAGTTCTTC; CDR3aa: CASSSPGDRIYNEQFF
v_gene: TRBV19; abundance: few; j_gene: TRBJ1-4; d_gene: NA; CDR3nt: TGTGCCAGTAGTATTTGGACATCTAATGAAAAACTGTTTTTT; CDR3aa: CASSIWTSNEKLFF
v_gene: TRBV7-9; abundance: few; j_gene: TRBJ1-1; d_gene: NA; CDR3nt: TGTGCCAGCAGCTTACGGCCCCAGGGCGAGGACACTGAAGCTTTCTTT; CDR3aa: CASSLRPQGEDTEAFF
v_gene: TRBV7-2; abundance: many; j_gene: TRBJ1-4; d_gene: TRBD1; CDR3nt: TGTGCCAGCAGCTGGACAGGGCTAGCGAAGTATGGGGAACTGTTTTTT; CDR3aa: CASSWTGLAKYGELFF